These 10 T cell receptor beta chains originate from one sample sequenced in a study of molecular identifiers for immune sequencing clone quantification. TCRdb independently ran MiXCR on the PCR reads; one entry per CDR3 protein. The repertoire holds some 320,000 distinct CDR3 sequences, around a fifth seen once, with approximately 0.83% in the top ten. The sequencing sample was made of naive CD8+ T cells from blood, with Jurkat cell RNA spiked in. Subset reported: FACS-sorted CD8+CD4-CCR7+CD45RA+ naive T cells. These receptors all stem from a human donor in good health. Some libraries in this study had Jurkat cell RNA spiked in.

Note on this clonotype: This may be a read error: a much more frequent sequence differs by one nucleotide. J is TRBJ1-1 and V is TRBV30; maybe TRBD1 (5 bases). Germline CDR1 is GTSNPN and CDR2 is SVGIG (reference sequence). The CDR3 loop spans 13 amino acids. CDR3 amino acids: CAWSPGYFTEVFF. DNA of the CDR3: TGTGCCTGGAGTCCAGGGTATTTCACTGAAGTTTTCTTT.

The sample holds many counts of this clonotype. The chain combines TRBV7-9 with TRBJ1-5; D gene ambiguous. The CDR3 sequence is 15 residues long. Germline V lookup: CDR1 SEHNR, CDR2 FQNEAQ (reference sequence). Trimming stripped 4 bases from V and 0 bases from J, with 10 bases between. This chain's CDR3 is CASSSGLFSNQPQHF. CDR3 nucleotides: TGTGCCAGCAGCTCTGGACTCTTTAGCAATCAGCCCCAGCATTTT.

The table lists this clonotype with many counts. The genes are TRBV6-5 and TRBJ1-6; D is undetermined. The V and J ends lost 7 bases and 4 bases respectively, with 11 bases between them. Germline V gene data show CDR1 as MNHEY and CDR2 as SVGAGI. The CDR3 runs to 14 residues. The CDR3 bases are TGTGCCAGCACGAAGGCGGCTTATAATTCACCCCTCCACTTT. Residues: CASTKAAYNSPLHF.

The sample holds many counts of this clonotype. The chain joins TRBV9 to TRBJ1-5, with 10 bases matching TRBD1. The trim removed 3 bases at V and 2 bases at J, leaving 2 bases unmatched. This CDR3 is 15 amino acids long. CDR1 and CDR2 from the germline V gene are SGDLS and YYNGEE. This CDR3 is CASSGGTGGNQPQHF. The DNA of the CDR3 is TGTGCCAGCAGCGGGGGGACAGGGGGCAATCAGCCCCAGCATTTT.

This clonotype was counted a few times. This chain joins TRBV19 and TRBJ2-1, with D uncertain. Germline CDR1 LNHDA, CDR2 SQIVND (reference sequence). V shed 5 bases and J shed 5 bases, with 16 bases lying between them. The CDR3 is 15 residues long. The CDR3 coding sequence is TGTGCCAGTAGTTTCATGAGTGTTGGGAACAATGAGCAGTTCTTC. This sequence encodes CASSFMSVGNNEQFF.

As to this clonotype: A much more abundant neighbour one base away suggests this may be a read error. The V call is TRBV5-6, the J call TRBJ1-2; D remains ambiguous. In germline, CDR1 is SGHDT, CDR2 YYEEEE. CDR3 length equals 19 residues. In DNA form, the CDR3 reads TGTGCCAACAGCCATTGGAACGGGGTCCGACGGCGCCCTAACTATGGCTACACCTTC. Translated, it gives CANSHWNGVRRRPNYGYTF.

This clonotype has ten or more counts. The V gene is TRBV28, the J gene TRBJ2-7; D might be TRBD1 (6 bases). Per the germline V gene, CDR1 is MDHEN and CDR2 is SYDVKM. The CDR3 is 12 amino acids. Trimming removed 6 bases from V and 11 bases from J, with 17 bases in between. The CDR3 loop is CASSLRGNHKYF. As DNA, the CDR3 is TGTGCCAGCAGCCTTAGGGGGAATCATAAGTACTTC.

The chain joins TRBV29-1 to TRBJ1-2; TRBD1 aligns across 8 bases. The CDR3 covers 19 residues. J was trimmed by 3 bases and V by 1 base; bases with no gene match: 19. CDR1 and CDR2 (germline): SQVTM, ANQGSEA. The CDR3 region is CSVEALDPRQGYLDYGYTF. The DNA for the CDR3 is TGCAGCGTTGAAGCCCTAGACCCCCGACAGGGGTACTTGGACTATGGCTACACCTTC.

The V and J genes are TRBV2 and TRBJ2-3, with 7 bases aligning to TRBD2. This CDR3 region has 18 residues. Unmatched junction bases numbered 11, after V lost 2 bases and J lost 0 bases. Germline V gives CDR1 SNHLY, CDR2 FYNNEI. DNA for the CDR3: TGTGCCAGCAGTGAAAATTGGCCTAGCGGTACTAGCACAGATACGCAGTATTTT. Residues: CASSENWPSGTSTDTQYF. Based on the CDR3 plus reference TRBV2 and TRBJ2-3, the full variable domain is EPEVTQTPSHQVTQMGQEVILRCVPISNHLYFYWYRQILGQKVEFLVSFYNNEISEKSEIFDDQFSVERPDGSNFTLKIRSTKLEDSAMYFCASSENWPSGTSTDTQYFGPGTRLTVL.

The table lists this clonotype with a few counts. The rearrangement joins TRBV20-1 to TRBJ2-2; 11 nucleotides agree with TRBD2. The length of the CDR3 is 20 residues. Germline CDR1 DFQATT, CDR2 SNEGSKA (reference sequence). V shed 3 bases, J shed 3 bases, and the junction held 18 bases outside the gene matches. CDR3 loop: CSARGQEAPGLAEYTGELFF. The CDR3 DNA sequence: TGCAGTGCTAGGGGACAGGAGGCACCGGGACTAGCGGAATACACCGGGGAGCTGTTTTTT.